The rows below give T cell receptor beta chains drawn from one sample of a study of chemoradiotherapy in HPV16-positive cancers. TCRdb keeps only in-frame clones here, not all; method: immunoSEQ multiplex PCR. The sample lists about 20,000 clones; more than 75% were seen once. The sample in question was blood, obtained from a patient who underwent chemoradiotherapy. The receptors come from a human donor with HPV-associated anogenital cancer. CDR3s include the opening cysteine and the closing phenylalanine or tryptophan. Each record gives: V gene, J gene, clone size, D gene, CDR3 DNA, CDR3 protein. The D gene is left open where the match is weak. Not every row has a clone size; where given, it reads once, few, many or a size class.

v_gene: TRBV7-2
j_gene: TRBJ1-1
abundance: once
d_gene: -
CDR3nt: TGTGCCAGCAGCTTACGGGGGCGGCTGAACACTGAAGCTTTCTTT
CDR3aa: CASSLRGRLNTEAFF

v_gene: TRBV19
j_gene: TRBJ1-4
abundance: -
d_gene: -
CDR3nt: TGTGCCAGCCCCCCGGGGTTGATTGAAAAACTGTTTTTT
CDR3aa: CASPPGLIEKLFF

v_gene: TRBV7-9
j_gene: TRBJ2-2
abundance: -
d_gene: -
CDR3nt: TGTGCCAGCAGCTTAGACGGGGACCCGACCGGGGAGCTGTTTTTT
CDR3aa: CASSLDGDPTGELFF

v_gene: TRBV27
j_gene: TRBJ1-4
abundance: -
d_gene: -
CDR3nt: TGTGCCAGCAGTCCGCCCGGGACCCTCGTCGGGGAAAAACTGTTTTTT
CDR3aa: CASSPPGTLVGEKLFF

v_gene: TRBV9
j_gene: TRBJ1-1
abundance: -
d_gene: -
CDR3nt: TGTGCCAGCAGCGTAGAGGGTAGGACGGGGAACACTGAAGCTTTCTTT
CDR3aa: CASSVEGRTGNTEAFF

v_gene: TRBV15
j_gene: TRBJ2-2
abundance: -
d_gene: TRBD2
CDR3nt: TGTGCCACCAGCACCCACCGGGGGGGCGCGGCCGGGGAGCTGTTTTTT
CDR3aa: CATSTHRGGAAGELFF

v_gene: TRBV2
j_gene: TRBJ1-5
abundance: -
d_gene: -
CDR3nt: TGTGCCAGCCGGGACGACAATCAGCCCCAGCATTTT
CDR3aa: CASRDDNQPQHF

v_gene: TRBV5-1
j_gene: TRBJ2-3
abundance: few
d_gene: -
CDR3nt: TGCGCCAGCAGCTTCACAGATACGCAGTATTTT
CDR3aa: CASSFTDTQYF

v_gene: TRBV11-3
j_gene: TRBJ2-7
abundance: -
d_gene: -
CDR3nt: TGTGCCAGCAGCTCAGCGGACTCCGAGCAGTACTTC
CDR3aa: CASSSADSEQYF

v_gene: TRBV11-2
j_gene: TRBJ2-2
abundance: -
d_gene: -
CDR3nt: TGTGCCAGCAGCTTAGGAAAATCCGGGGAGCTGTTTTTT
CDR3aa: CASSLGKSGELFF

v_gene: TRBV7-9
j_gene: TRBJ2-7
abundance: once
d_gene: -
CDR3nt: TGTGCCAGCAGCTTAGGTGCAGACTTCTCCTACAAGCAGTACTTC
CDR3aa: CASSLGADFSYKQYF

v_gene: TRBV7-2
j_gene: TRBJ2-7
abundance: -
d_gene: TRBD1
CDR3nt: TGTGCCAGCAAGCGGGACAGGGGGCCTTACGAGCAGTACTTC
CDR3aa: CASKRDRGPYEQYF

v_gene: TRBV4-3
j_gene: TRBJ2-7
abundance: -
d_gene: -
CDR3nt: TGCGCCAGCAGCCAAGGGACAGATCCTACCTACGAGCAGTACTTC
CDR3aa: CASSQGTDPTYEQYF

v_gene: TRBV7-3
j_gene: TRBJ1-2
abundance: once
d_gene: -
CDR3nt: TGTGCCAGCAGCCCCGGGGGGGGCTATGGCTACACCTTC
CDR3aa: CASSPGGGYGYTF

v_gene: TRBV7-3
j_gene: TRBJ1-6
abundance: -
d_gene: -
CDR3nt: TGTGCCAGCAGCTCCCGGGGGGGTAATTCACCCCTCCACTTT
CDR3aa: CASSSRGGNSPLHF

v_gene: TRBV2
j_gene: TRBJ2-2
abundance: -
d_gene: TRBD1
CDR3nt: TGTGCCAGCAGTACCGGGACAGGGGTTTTCGGGGAGCTGTTTTTT
CDR3aa: CASSTGTGVFGELFF

v_gene: TRBV7-9
j_gene: TRBJ1-5
abundance: -
d_gene: -
CDR3nt: TGTGCCAGCAGCTTAGTCTCAACCAATCAGCCCCAGCATTTT
CDR3aa: CASSLVSTNQPQHF

v_gene: TRBV28
j_gene: TRBJ2-7
abundance: -
d_gene: -
CDR3nt: TGTGCCAGCAGTTTATATGGCGGGCCGACCTACGAGCAGTACTTC
CDR3aa: CASSLYGGPTYEQYF

v_gene: TRBV10-1
j_gene: TRBJ2-4
abundance: -
d_gene: TRBD1
CDR3nt: TGCGCCAGCAGTGAGTCGCAGGGGGTTTTAAACATTCAGTACTTC
CDR3aa: CASSESQGVLNIQYF

v_gene: TRBV6-5
j_gene: TRBJ2-1
abundance: -
d_gene: -
CDR3nt: TGTGCCAGCAGTTGGACAGGGAGGGAGTTCTTC
CDR3aa: CASSWTGREFF

v_gene: TRBV6-1
j_gene: TRBJ2-7
abundance: -
d_gene: TRBD1
CDR3nt: TGTGCCGATTCACCGGGACAGGGCCACGAGCAGTACTTC
CDR3aa: CADSPGQGHEQYF

v_gene: TRBV5-1
j_gene: TRBJ1-2
abundance: -
d_gene: -
CDR3nt: TGCGCCAGCAGCTTGGGACGGAATTCCCTCGGAGGCTACACCTTC
CDR3aa: CASSLGRNSLGGYTF

v_gene: TRBV7-2
j_gene: TRBJ2-3
abundance: -
d_gene: -
CDR3nt: TGTGCCAGCAGCTTTCGGGGTGGAGGCACAGATACGCAGTATTTT
CDR3aa: CASSFRGGGTDTQYF

v_gene: TRBV4-3
j_gene: TRBJ1-3
abundance: -
d_gene: -
CDR3nt: TGCGCCAGCAGCCAAGATTCATCCTCTGGAAACACCATATATTTT
CDR3aa: CASSQDSSSGNTIYF

v_gene: TRBV7-2
j_gene: TRBJ2-7
abundance: -
d_gene: -
CDR3nt: TGTGCCAGCAGCACGTCACTGGGGGAGCAGTACTTC
CDR3aa: CASSTSLGEQYF

v_gene: TRBV19
j_gene: TRBJ2-7
abundance: few
d_gene: -
CDR3nt: TGTGCCCCTTGGGGCTACGAGCAGTACTTC
CDR3aa: CAPWGYEQYF

v_gene: TRBV4-3
j_gene: TRBJ1-4
abundance: -
d_gene: -
CDR3nt: TGCGCCAGCAGCCAAGATCTCCCGGGGCTTACTAATGAAAAACTGTTTTTT
CDR3aa: CASSQDLPGLTNEKLFF

v_gene: TRBV5-6
j_gene: TRBJ2-7
abundance: -
d_gene: TRBD1
CDR3nt: TGTGCCAGCAGCCCCCGGGACAGGGCTGCCTACGAGCAGTACTTC
CDR3aa: CASSPRDRAAYEQYF

v_gene: TRBV5-6
j_gene: TRBJ2-5
abundance: -
d_gene: -
CDR3nt: TGTGCCAGCAGCTTGGCAGCCAGGGTACAAGAGACCCAGTACTTC
CDR3aa: CASSLAARVQETQYF

v_gene: TRBV29-1
j_gene: TRBJ2-1
abundance: -
d_gene: TRBD1
CDR3nt: TGCAGCGTTGCCGACAGGGGTAGCGACAATGAGCAGTTCTTC
CDR3aa: CSVADRGSDNEQFF

v_gene: TRBV5-1
j_gene: TRBJ2-7
abundance: -
d_gene: -
CDR3nt: TGCGCCAGCAGCTTGGTAGGTTCGGTCATGCCTTACGAGCAGTACTTC
CDR3aa: CASSLVGSVMPYEQYF

v_gene: TRBV30
j_gene: TRBJ2-3
abundance: -
d_gene: TRBD2
CDR3nt: TGTGCCTGGACCCCCGGACTAGAAGGAGGTACGCAGTATTTT
CDR3aa: CAWTPGLEGGTQYF

v_gene: TRBV29-1
j_gene: TRBJ2-7
abundance: -
d_gene: -
CDR3nt: TGCAGCGCGAAACGTAGCTACGAGCAGTACTTC
CDR3aa: CSAKRSYEQYF

v_gene: TRBV5-8
j_gene: TRBJ1-1
abundance: -
d_gene: -
CDR3nt: TGTGCCAGCACCCAAAGCACTGAAGCTTTCTTT
CDR3aa: CASTQSTEAFF

v_gene: TRBV6-5
j_gene: TRBJ2-2
abundance: -
d_gene: -
CDR3nt: TGTGCCAGCACCAGGACAGCTTTGAACACCGGGGAGCTGTTTTTT
CDR3aa: CASTRTALNTGELFF

v_gene: TRBV2
j_gene: TRBJ2-3
abundance: -
d_gene: TRBD2
CDR3nt: TGTGCCAGAAGACAGATGACTAGCGGGGGGAGCACAGATACGCAGTATTTT
CDR3aa: CARRQMTSGGSTDTQYF

v_gene: TRBV7-3
j_gene: TRBJ2-1
abundance: -
d_gene: -
CDR3nt: TGTGCCAGCAGCTTGGGGGGGACAGTAGCATACAATGAGCAGTTCTTC
CDR3aa: CASSLGGTVAYNEQFF

v_gene: TRBV10-3
j_gene: TRBJ2-7
abundance: few
d_gene: TRBD1
CDR3nt: TGTGCCATCAGTGAGACCGGGACAGGGGAAGTGTACTTC
CDR3aa: CAISETGTGEVYF

v_gene: TRBV7-9
j_gene: TRBJ1-4
abundance: -
d_gene: -
CDR3nt: TGTGCCAGCAGCTTTATGTTGGGGGAAAGGTTGTTTTTT
CDR3aa: CASSFMLGERLFF

v_gene: TRBV7-2
j_gene: TRBJ2-2
abundance: -
d_gene: TRBD2
CDR3nt: TGTGCCAGCAGTACTAGCGGGCAAAACACCGGGGAGCTGTTTTTT
CDR3aa: CASSTSGQNTGELFF

v_gene: TRBV6-6
j_gene: TRBJ1-2
abundance: -
d_gene: -
CDR3nt: TGTGCCAGCCGAGAGTCTAAGGGCTCCTATGGCTACACCTTC
CDR3aa: CASRESKGSYGYTF

v_gene: TRBV19
j_gene: TRBJ1-6
abundance: -
d_gene: -
CDR3nt: TGTGCCAGTAGTATCGAGCGGAATTCACCCCTCCACTTT
CDR3aa: CASSIERNSPLHF

v_gene: TRBV9
j_gene: TRBJ1-4
abundance: -
d_gene: -
CDR3nt: TGTGCCAGCAGCTCTCAAAGGAGGAGGGCAACTAATGAAAAACTGTTTTTT
CDR3aa: CASSSQRRRATNEKLFF

v_gene: TRBV11-1
j_gene: TRBJ2-7
abundance: -
d_gene: TRBD1
CDR3nt: TGTGCCAGCAGCCATGACAGGGTTGGTCTCGAGCAGTACTTC
CDR3aa: CASSHDRVGLEQYF

v_gene: TRBV5-4
j_gene: TRBJ2-5
abundance: -
d_gene: TRBD1
CDR3nt: TGTGCCAGCAGCGGCACCGGGACAGCAGGAGAGACCCAGTACTTC
CDR3aa: CASSGTGTAGETQYF

v_gene: TRBV28
j_gene: TRBJ1-1
abundance: -
d_gene: TRBD1
CDR3nt: TGTGCCAGCAGCTCCCAGTGGACAGGCTACAACACTGAAGCTTTCTTT
CDR3aa: CASSSQWTGYNTEAFF

v_gene: TRBV25-1
j_gene: TRBJ1-4
abundance: once
d_gene: TRBD1
CDR3nt: TGTGCCAGCAGTGAGTACAGGGGGTTTGCAACTAATGAAAAACTGTTTTTT
CDR3aa: CASSEYRGFATNEKLFF

v_gene: TRBV23-1
j_gene: TRBJ1-2
abundance: -
d_gene: -
CDR3nt: TGCGCCAGCAGGCAGGGGATACATGGCTACACCTTC
CDR3aa: CASRQGIHGYTF

v_gene: TRBV5-1
j_gene: TRBJ2-3
abundance: -
d_gene: -
CDR3nt: TGCGCCAGCAGTGTCGCTAGCACAGATACGCAGTATTTT
CDR3aa: CASSVASTDTQYF

v_gene: TRBV7-2
j_gene: TRBJ1-4
abundance: -
d_gene: -
CDR3nt: TGTGCCAGCAGCTTAGTTAGGGGAACTAATGAAAAACTGTTTTTT
CDR3aa: CASSLVRGTNEKLFF

v_gene: TRBV6-5
j_gene: TRBJ1-1
abundance: -
d_gene: TRBD1
CDR3nt: TGTGCCAGCAGTCACCGGGACAGGGGCACTGAAGCTTTCTTT
CDR3aa: CASSHRDRGTEAFF

v_gene: TRBV7-8
j_gene: TRBJ2-6
abundance: -
d_gene: -
CDR3nt: TGTGCCAGCAGTGAGAGCTGGGGGGCCAACGTCCTGACTTTC
CDR3aa: CASSESWGANVLTF

v_gene: TRBV21-1
j_gene: TRBJ1-2
abundance: -
d_gene: -
CDR3nt: TGTGCCAGCAGCATATCGACTAGAGACACCCTTAACTATGGCTACACCTTC
CDR3aa: CASSISTRDTLNYGYTF

v_gene: TRBV7-6
j_gene: TRBJ1-2
abundance: -
d_gene: -
CDR3nt: TGTGCCAGCAGCTTAGGATTCGGCACAGCGGACTATGGCTACACCTTC
CDR3aa: CASSLGFGTADYGYTF

v_gene: TRBV29-1
j_gene: TRBJ2-2
abundance: -
d_gene: -
CDR3nt: TGCAGCGTTGAAGGGTTGAGATCGAACACCGGGGAGCTGTTTTTT
CDR3aa: CSVEGLRSNTGELFF

v_gene: TRBV19
j_gene: TRBJ2-4
abundance: -
d_gene: -
CDR3nt: TGTGCCAGTAGTCTATCGGGGTTGAACATTCAGTACTTC
CDR3aa: CASSLSGLNIQYF